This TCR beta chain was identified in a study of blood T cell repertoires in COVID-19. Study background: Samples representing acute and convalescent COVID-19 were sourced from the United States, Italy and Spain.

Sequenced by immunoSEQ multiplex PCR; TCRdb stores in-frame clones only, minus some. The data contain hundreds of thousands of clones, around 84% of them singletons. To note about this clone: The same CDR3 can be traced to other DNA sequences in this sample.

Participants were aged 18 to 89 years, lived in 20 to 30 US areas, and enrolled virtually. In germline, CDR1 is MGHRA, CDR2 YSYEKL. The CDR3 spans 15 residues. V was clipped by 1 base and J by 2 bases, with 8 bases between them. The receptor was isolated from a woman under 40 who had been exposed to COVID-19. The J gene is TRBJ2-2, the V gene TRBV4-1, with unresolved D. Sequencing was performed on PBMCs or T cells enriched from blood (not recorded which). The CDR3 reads CASSQGPGNTGELFF. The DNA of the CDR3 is TGCGCCAGCAGCCAAGGTCCAGGCAACACCGGGGAGCTGTTTTTT.